This TCR beta chain was observed in a study of T cells in Graves' hyperthyroidism and ophthalmopathy. Study findings and constraints: Ophthalmopathy got predicted by the model a median roughly 6.4 months before its onset.

What was amplified from RNA transcripts were TCR beta CDR3 regions. The HTBI set primed first-round TCR CDR3 RT-PCR. One entry per CDR3 protein, called by TCRdb with MiXCR from the multiplex PCR reads. The table includes roughly 650,000 distinct CDR3 sequences, more than 15% detected once. This clonotype was picked up a small number of times. Its matching antigen is unknown. The clonotype originates from a woman aged 40 to 50 with Graves' ophthalmopathy. The material sequenced was blood.

CDR3 in amino acids: CASSLASRDEQYF. The DNA for the CDR3 is TGTGCCAGCAGCTTGGCGTCCCGGGACGAGCAGTACTTC. This chain connects TRBV9 to TRBJ2-7, with D hard to call. Trimming took off 4 bases at V and 5 bases at J, with 13 bases between the two ends. Germline V gives CDR1 SGDLS, CDR2 YYNGEE. CDR3 length equals 13 residues.